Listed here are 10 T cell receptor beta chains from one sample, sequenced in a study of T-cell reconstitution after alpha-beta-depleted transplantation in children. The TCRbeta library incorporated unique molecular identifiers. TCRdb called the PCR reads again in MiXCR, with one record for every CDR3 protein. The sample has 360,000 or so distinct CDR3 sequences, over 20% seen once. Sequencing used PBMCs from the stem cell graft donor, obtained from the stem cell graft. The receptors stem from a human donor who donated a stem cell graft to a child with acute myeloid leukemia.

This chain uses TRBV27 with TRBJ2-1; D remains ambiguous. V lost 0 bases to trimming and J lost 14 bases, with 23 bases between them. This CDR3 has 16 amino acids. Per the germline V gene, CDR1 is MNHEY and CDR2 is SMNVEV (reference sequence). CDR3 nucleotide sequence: TGTGCCAGCAGTTTATCGTTTGACTTGGTGCGCGGTGTTGAGTTCTTC. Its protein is CASSLSFDLVRGVEFF.

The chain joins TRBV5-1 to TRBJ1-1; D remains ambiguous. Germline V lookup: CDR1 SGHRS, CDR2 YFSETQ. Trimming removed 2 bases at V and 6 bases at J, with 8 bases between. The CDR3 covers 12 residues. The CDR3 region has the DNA TGCGCCAGCAGCTTCTCGGAGTCTGAAGCTTTCTTT. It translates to CASSFSESEAFF.

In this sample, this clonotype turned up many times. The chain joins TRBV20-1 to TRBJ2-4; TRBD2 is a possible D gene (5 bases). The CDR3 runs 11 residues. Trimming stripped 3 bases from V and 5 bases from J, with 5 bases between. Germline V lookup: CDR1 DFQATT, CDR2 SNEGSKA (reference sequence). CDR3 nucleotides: TGCAGTGCTAGCGGGGAAAACATTCAGTACTTC. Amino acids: CSASGENIQYF.

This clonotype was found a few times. The CDR3 protein is CASSSPTRGATDTQYF. CDR3 in DNA: TGTGCCAGCAGTTCCCCGACCCGCGGGGCCACAGATACGCAGTATTTT. This chain joins TRBV28 and TRBJ2-3, with D maybe TRBD2 (6 bases). The CDR3 totals 16 residues. Deletions cut 4 bases from V and 2 bases from J, with 16 bases between. The V gene's germline CDR1 is MDHEN and CDR2 SYDVKM.

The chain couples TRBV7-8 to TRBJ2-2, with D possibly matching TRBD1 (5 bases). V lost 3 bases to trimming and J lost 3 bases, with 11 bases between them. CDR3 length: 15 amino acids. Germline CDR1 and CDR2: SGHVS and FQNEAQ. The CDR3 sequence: CASSFRQGYTGELFF. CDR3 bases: TGTGCCAGCAGCTTTAGGCAGGGCTACACCGGGGAGCTGTTTTTT.

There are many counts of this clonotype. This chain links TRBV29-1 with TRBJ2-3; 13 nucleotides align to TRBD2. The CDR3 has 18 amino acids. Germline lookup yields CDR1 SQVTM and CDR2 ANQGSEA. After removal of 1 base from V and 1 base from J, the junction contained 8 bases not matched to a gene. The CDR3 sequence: CSVEAPAGLAGGTDTQYF. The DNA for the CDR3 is TGCAGCGTTGAAGCTCCGGCCGGACTAGCGGGAGGCACAGATACGCAGTATTTT.

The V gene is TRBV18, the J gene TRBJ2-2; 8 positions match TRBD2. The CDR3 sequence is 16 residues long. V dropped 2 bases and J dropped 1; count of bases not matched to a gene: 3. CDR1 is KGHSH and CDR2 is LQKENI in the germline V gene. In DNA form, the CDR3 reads TGTGCCAGCTCACCAGGGAGCGGGAGGAACACCGGGGAGCTGTTTTTT. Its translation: CASSPGSGRNTGELFF.

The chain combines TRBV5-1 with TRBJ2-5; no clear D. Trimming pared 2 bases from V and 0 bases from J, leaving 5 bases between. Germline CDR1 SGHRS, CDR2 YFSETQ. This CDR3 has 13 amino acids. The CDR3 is CASSFNHQETQYF. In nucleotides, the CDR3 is TGCGCCAGCAGCTTTAACCACCAAGAGACCCAGTACTTC.

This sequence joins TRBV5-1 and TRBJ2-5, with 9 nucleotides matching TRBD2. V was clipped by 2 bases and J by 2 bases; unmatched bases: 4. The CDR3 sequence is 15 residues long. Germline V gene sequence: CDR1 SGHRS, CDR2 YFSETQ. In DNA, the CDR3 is TGCGCCAGCAGCTTAAGCGGGAGGCGACAAGAGACCCAGTACTTC. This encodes CASSLSGRRQETQYF.

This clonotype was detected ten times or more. The CDR3 bases are TGTGCCAGCAGTTTACAGCGGGAGTTCTACGAGCAGTACTTC. Residues: CASSLQREFYEQYF. This chain connects TRBV27 to TRBJ2-7, with 8 positions matching TRBD2. Germline-derived CDR1 and CDR2 are MNHEY and SMNVEV (reference sequence). V was pared by 2 bases and J by 3 bases, with 3 bases of the junction left unmatched. The CDR3 contains 14 residues.